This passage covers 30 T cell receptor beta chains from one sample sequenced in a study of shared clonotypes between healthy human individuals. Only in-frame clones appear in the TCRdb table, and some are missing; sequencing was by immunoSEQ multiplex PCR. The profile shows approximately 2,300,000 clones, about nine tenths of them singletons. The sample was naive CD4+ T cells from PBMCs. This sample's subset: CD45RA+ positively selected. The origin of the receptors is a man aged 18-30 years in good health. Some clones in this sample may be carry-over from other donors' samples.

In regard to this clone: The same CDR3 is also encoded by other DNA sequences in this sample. The CDR3 protein is CASSYQENTEAFF. The CDR3 bases are TGCGCCAGCAGCTACCAAGAGAACACTGAAGCTTTCTTT. The chain links TRBV5-1 to TRBJ1-1; unclear D gene. CDR3 length: 13 amino acids. Trimming shortened V by 3 bases and J by 1 base, and 7 bases separated the two germline ends. Germline V gene data show CDR1 as SGHRS and CDR2 as YFSETQ.

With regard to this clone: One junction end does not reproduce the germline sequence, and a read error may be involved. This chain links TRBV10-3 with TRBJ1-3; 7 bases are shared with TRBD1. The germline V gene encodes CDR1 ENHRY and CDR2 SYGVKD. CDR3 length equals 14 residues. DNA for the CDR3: TGTGCCATCAGTGTTGGGACAGTTGGAAACACCATGTATTTT. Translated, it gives CAISVGTVGNTMYF.

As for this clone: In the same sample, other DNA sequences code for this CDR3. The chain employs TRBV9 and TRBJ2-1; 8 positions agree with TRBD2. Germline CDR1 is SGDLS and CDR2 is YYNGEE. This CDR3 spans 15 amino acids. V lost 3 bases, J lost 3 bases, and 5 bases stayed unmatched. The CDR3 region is CASSAPGTSYNEQFF. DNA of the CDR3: TGTGCCAGCAGCGCGCCCGGGACTAGCTACAATGAGCAGTTCTTC. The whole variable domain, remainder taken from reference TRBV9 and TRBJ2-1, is DSGVTQTPKHLITATGQRVTLRCSPRSGDLSVYWYQQSLDQGLQFLIQYYNGEERAKGNILERFSAQQFPDLHSELNLSSLELGDSALYFCASSAPGTSYNEQFFGPGTRLTVL.

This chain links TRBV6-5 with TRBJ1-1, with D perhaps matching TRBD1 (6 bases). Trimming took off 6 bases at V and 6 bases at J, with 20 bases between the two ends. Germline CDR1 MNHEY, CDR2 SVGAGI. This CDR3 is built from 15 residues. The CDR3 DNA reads TGTGCCAGCAGACGAACGACAGGAAGGTTTGCTGAAGCTTTCTTT. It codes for CASRRTTGRFAEAFF.

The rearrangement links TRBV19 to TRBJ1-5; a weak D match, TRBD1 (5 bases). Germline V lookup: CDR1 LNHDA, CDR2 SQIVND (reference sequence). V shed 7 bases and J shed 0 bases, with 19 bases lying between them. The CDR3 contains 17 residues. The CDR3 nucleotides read TGTGCCAGTACCCTGTCCCCAGGGAAATATAGCAATCAGCCCCAGCATTTT. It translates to CASTLSPGKYSNQPQHF.

The CDR3 sequence is CASGTGSSYNEQFF. The CDR3 coding sequence is TGTGCCAGCGGAACTGGGAGCTCCTACAATGAGCAGTTCTTC. The rearrangement joins TRBV6-1 to TRBJ2-1, with TRBD2 as a possible D gene (5 bases). Germline V gives CDR1 MNHNS, CDR2 SASEGT. The V end lost 8 bases, the J end lost 0 bases, and 11 bases lay between the germline ends. The CDR3 length is 14 residues.

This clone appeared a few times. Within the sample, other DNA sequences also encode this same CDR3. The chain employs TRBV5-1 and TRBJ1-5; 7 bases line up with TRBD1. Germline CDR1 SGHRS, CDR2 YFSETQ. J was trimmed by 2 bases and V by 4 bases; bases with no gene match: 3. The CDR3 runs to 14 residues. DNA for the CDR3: TGCGCCAGCAGCCCGGGGACAGGCAATCAGCCCCAGCATTTT. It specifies CASSPGTGNQPQHF.

CDR3 region: CASSLERSTQYF. The CDR3 DNA reads TGTGCCAGCAGCTTAGAGAGAAGTACGCAGTATTTT. The chain links TRBV7-2 to TRBJ2-3; D is ambiguous. The CDR3 is 12 residues long. Trimming took off 1 base at V and 8 bases at J, with 7 bases between the two ends. Germline CDR1 reads SGHTA; CDR2 reads FQGNSA.

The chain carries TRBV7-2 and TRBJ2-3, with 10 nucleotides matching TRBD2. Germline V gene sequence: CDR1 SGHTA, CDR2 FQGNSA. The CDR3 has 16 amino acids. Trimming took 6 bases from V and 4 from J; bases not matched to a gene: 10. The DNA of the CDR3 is TGTGCCAGCAGGCGTCTAGCGGGGGACCTGGCAGATACGCAGTATTTT. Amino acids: CASRRLAGDLADTQYF.

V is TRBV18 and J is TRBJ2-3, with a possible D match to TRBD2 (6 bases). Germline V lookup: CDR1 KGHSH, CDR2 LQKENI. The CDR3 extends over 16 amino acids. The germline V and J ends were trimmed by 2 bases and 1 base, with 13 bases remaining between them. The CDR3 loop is CASSPRRGEGTDTQYF. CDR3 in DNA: TGTGCCAGCTCACCAAGGAGAGGGGAGGGCACAGATACGCAGTATTTT.

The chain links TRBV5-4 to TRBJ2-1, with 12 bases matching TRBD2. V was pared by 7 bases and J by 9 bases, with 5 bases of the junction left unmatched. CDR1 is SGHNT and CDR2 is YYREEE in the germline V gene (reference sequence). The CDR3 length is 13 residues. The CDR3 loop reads CASEELAGGEQFF. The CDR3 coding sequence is TGTGCCAGCGAGGAACTAGCGGGAGGTGAGCAGTTCTTC.

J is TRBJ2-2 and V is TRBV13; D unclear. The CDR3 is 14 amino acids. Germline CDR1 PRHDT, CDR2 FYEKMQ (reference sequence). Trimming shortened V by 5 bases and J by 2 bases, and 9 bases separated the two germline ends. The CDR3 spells CASSKYRNTGELFF. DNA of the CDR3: TGTGCCAGCAGCAAGTACAGAAACACCGGGGAGCTGTTTTTT.

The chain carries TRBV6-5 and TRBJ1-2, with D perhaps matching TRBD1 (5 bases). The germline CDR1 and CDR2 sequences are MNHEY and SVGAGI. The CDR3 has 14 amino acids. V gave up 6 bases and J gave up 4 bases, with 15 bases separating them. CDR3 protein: CASSPTQGGYGYTF. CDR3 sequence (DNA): TGTGCCAGCAGCCCCACCCAGGGTGGCTATGGCTACACCTTC.

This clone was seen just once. The CDR3 loop is CASSRTGLEPQHF. In nucleotides, the CDR3 is TGTGCCAGTAGTCGGACAGGATTAGAGCCCCAGCATTTT. The genes are TRBV19 and TRBJ1-5, with 7 bases identical to TRBD1. The J segment lost 8 bases and the V segment lost 5 bases, leaving 6 bases of the junction unmatched. The germline CDR1 and CDR2 sequences are LNHDA and SQIVND (reference sequence). This CDR3 has 13 amino acids.

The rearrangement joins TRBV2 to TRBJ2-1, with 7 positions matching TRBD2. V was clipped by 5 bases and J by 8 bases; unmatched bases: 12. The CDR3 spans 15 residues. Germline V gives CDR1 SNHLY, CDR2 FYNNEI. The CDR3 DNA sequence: TGTGCCAGCAGTCCGGAAGGACTAGTCGGCGATGAGCAGTTCTTC. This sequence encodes CASSPEGLVGDEQFF.

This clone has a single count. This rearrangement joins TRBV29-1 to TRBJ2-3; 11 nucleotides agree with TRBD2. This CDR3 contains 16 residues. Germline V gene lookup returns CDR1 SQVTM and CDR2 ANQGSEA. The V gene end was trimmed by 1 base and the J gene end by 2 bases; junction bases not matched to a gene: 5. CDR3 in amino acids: CSVEGTSGRITDTQYF. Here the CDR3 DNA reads TGCAGCGTTGAAGGGACTAGCGGGCGAATCACAGATACGCAGTATTTT.

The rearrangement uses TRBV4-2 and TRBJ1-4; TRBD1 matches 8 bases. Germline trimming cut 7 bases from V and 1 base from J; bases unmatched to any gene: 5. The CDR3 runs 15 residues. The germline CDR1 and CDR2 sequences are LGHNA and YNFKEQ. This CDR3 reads CASNPGQGTNEKLFF. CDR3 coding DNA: TGTGCCAGCAATCCCGGACAGGGAACTAATGAAAAACTGTTTTTT.

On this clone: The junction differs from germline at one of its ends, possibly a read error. The CDR3 sequence: CASSLATRYIF. For the CDR3, the DNA is TGTGCCAGCAGTTTGGCAACCAGGTACATCTTT. This rearrangement joins TRBV28 to TRBJ1-1; D gene uncertain. The germline gives CDR1 MDHEN, CDR2 SYDVKM. CDR3 length: 11 residues. The full variable domain, in which reference TRBV28 and TRBJ1-1 provide the parts outside the CDR3, is DVKVTQSSRYLVKRTGEKVFLECVQDMDHENMFWYRQDPGLGLRLIYFSYDVKMKEKGDIPEGYSVSREKKERFSLILESASTNQTSMYLCASSLATRYIFGQGTRLTVV.

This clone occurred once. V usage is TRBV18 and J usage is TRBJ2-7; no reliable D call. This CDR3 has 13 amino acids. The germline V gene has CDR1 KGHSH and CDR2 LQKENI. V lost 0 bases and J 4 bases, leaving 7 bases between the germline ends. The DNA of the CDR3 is TGTGCCAGCTCACCACCCCAGCTATACGAGCAGTACTTC. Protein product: CASSPPQLYEQYF.

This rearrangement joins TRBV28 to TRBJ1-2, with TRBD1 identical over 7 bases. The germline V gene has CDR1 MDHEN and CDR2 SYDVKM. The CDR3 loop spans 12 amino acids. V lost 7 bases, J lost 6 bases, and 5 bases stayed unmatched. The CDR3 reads CASTKDRDGYTF. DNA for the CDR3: TGTGCCAGCACTAAAGACAGGGATGGCTACACCTTC.

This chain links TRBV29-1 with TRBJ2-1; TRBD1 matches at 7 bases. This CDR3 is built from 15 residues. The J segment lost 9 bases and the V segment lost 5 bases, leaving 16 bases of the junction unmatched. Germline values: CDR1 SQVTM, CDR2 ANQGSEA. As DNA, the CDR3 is TGCAGCGTTAAGAGGGGGCTGGAACGGTTAGGTGAGCAGTTCTTC. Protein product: CSVKRGLERLGEQFF.

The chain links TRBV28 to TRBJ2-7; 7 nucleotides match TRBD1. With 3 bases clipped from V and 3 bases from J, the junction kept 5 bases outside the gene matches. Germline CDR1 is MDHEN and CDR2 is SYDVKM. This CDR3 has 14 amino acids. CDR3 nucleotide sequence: TGTGCCAGCAGTTTGACAGGGATCCTCTACGAGCAGTACTTC. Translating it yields CASSLTGILYEQYF.

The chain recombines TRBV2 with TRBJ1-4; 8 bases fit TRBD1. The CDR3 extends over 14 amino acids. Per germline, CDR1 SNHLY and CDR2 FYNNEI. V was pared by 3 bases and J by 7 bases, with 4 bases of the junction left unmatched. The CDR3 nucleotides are TGTGCCAGCAGTGACAGGACAGGGACTGAAAAACTGTTTTTT. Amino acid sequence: CASSDRTGTEKLFF.

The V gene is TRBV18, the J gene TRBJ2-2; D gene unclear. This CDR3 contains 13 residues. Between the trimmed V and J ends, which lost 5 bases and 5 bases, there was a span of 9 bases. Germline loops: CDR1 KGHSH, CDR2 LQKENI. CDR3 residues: CASSAIATGELFF. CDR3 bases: TGTGCCAGCTCAGCAATAGCAACCGGGGAGCTGTTTTTT.

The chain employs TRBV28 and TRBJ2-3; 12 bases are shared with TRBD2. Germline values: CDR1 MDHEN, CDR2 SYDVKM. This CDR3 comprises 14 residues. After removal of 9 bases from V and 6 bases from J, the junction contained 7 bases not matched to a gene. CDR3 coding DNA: TGTGCCAGTCACCGAGGACTAGCGGGGGATACGCAGTATTTT. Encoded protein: CASHRGLAGDTQYF.

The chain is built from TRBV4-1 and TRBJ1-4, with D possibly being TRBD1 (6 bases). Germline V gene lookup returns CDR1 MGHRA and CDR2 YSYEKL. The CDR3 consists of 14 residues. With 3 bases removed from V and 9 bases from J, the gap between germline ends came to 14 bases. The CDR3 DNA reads TGCGCCAGCAGCCAGACCGGGACATGGCAAAAACTGTTTTTT. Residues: CASSQTGTWQKLFF.

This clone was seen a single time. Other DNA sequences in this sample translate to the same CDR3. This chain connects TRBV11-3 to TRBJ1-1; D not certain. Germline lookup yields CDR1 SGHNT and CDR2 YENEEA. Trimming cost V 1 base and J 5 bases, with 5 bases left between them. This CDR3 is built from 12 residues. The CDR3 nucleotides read TGTGCCAGCAGCTTAGGGCCGACTGAAGCTTTCTTT. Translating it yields CASSLGPTEAFF.

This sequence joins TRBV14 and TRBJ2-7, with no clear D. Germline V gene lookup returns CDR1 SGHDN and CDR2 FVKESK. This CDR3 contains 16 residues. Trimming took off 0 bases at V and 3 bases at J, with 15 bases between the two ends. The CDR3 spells CASSQDTSLNRYEQYF. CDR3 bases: TGTGCCAGCAGCCAAGACACCAGCCTCAACCGCTACGAGCAGTACTTC. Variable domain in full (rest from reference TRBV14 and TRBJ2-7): EAGVTQFPSHSVIEKGQTVTLRCDPISGHDNLYWYRRVMGKEIKFLLHFVKESKQDESGMPNNRFLAERTGGTYSTLKVQPAELEDSGVYFCASSQDTSLNRYEQYFGPGTRLTVT.

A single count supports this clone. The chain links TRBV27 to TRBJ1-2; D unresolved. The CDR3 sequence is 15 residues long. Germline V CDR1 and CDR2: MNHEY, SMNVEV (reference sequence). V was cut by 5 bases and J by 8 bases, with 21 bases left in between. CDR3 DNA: TGTGCCAGCAGTCCCCGGGTACAGTCAAACGGGGGCTACACCTTC. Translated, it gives CASSPRVQSNGGYTF.

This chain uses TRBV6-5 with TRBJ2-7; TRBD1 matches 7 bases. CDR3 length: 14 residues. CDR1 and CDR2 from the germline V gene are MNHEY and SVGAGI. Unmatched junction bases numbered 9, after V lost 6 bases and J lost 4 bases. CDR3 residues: CASSRQGTGYEQYF. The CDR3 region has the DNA TGTGCCAGCAGCCGACAGGGTACAGGTTACGAGCAGTACTTC.